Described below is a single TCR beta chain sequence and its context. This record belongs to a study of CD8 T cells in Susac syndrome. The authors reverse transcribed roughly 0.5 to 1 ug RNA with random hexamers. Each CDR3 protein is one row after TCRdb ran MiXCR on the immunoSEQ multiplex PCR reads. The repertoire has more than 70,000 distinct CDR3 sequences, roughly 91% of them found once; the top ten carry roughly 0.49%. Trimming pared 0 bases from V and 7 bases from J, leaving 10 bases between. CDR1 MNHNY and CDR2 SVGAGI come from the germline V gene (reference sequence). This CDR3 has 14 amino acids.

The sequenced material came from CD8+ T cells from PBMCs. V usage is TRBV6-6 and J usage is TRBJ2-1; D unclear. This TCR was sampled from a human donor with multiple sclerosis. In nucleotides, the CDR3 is TGTGCCAGCAGTTACTCGAGCAGTTGGAATGAGCAGTTCTTC. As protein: CASSYSSSWNEQFF.